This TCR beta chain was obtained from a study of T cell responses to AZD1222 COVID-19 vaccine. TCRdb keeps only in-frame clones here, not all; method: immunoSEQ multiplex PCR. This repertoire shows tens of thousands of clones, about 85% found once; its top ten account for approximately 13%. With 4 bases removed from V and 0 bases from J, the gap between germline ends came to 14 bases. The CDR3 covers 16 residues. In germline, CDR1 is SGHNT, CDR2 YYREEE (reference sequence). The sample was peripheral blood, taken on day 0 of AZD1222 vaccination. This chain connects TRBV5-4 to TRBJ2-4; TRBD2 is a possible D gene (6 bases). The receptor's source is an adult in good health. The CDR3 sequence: CASSPTGGLAKNIQYF. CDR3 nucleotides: TGTGCCAGCAGCCCCACCGGAGGGCTAGCCAAAAACATTCAGTACTTC.